This entry lists 5 T cell receptor beta chains sequenced from one sample in a study of CD8+ T cells in alopecia areata. In each case, RNA was isolated and then reverse transcribed into cDNA as the sequencing template. Clones were sequenced by immunoSEQ multiplex PCR, and TCRdb holds only the in-frame ones, with some missing. In the table there are over 90,000 clones, around 84% of which are singletons. The treatment: oral pan-JAK inhibitor, 5-10 mg twice daily. The sample here was CD8+ T cells sorted from blood, taken at week 34, from a patient treated with tofacitinib. Source of these receptors: a human donor with alopecia areata.

V and J are TRBV4-1 and TRBJ2-7, with D tentatively TRBD1 (5 bases). The CDR3 has 14 residues. Germline lookup yields CDR1 MGHRA and CDR2 YSYEKL. V lost 2 bases and J 3 bases, leaving 11 bases between the germline ends. In nucleotides, the CDR3 is TGCGCCAGCAGCCAAAGCAGTCAGGGCTACGAGCAGTACTTC. This gives the protein CASSQSSQGYEQYF.

This sequence joins TRBV9 and TRBJ2-1; 8 bases align to TRBD2. CDR3 length equals 17 residues. The germline V gene encodes CDR1 SGDLS and CDR2 YYNGEE. V shed 0 bases, J shed 3 bases, and the junction held 8 bases outside the gene matches. The CDR3 sequence is CASSVGGAGDNYNEQFF. CDR3 sequence (DNA): TGTGCCAGCAGCGTAGGAGGAGCGGGGGATAACTACAATGAGCAGTTCTTC.

The gene calls are TRBV2 and TRBJ2-7, with TRBD1 matching 10 bases. The CDR3 length is 16 residues. From germline, CDR1 is SNHLY and CDR2 FYNNEI. V dropped 1 base and J dropped 2; count of bases not matched to a gene: 5. CDR3 region: CASSEGGQGVTYEQYF. The DNA of the CDR3 is TGTGCCAGCAGTGAAGGAGGACAGGGGGTTACCTACGAGCAGTACTTC.

The chain employs TRBV11-2 and TRBJ1-4; D perhaps matches TRBD1 (6 bases). The CDR3 consists of 16 residues. V was pared by 5 bases and J by 7 bases, with 20 bases between. The germline gives CDR1 SGHAT, CDR2 FQNNGV. CDR3 in amino acids: CASSPHTSGGGEKLFF. The CDR3 DNA reads as TGTGCCAGCAGCCCACACACGTCCGGGGGCGGTGAAAAACTGTTTTTT.

This clone has more than one count but fewer than ten. The chain uses TRBV7-6 and TRBJ2-1, with 12 bases aligning to TRBD2. Germline V gene lookup returns CDR1 SGHVS and CDR2 FNYEAQ. The V segment lost 4 bases and the J segment 8 bases; nucleotides outside the gene matches: 15. The CDR3 has 18 amino acids. CDR3 DNA: TGTGCCAGCAGCTCACCTCCTAGCGGGAGGGCCTTTGGGGATGAGCAGTTCTTC. Translated: CASSSPPSGRAFGDEQFF.